A selection of T cell receptor beta chains follows, all from one sample in a study of shared clonotypes between healthy human individuals. Sequenced by immunoSEQ multiplex PCR; TCRdb stores in-frame clones only, minus some. The sample lists roughly 2.1 million clones; about 93% were seen once. Source material: naive CD8+ T cells from PBMCs. The receptors were gathered from a man aged 18 to 29 in good health. Some clones in this sample may be carry-over from other donors' samples. Each CDR3 is given without its conserved first and last residue.

TRBV11-2,14,ASSLAGGALKGEQY
TRBV7-2,12,ASSLVGLSYEQY
TRBV6-1,11,ASSGLRTYEQY
TRBV10-3,10,AAGLANDIQY
TRBV7-9,16,ASSLALFLAGGNNEQF
TRBV4-1,13,ASSPRDSGRGEQY
TRBV7-7,11,ASSPAGVDEQY
TRBV7-3,12,ASTASGMGGTQY
TRBV7-8,17,ASSLGLTEVRGTLETQY
TRBV29-1,8,SVADGRQF
TRBV10-3,11,AISGGVEETQY
TRBV28,13,ASRLKGGSYYGYT
TRBV27,11,ASSPTMNTEAF
TRBV5-1,17,ASSLEGIGVKIAKNIQY
TRBV27,11,ASSVGLLYEQY
TRBV25-1,12,ASSESDSNQPQH
TRBV4-1,15,ASSLRIGGEAPQPQH
TRBV21-1,12,ASSNVRRNTEAF
TRBV10-1,13,ASRVGPSSYNEQF
TRBV27,12,ASRVGQAFGEQY
TRBV19,11,ASSSTGATEAF
TRBV4-1,14,ASSHWGGRSSYEQY
TRBV10-2,11,ATEGGPFETQY
TRBV7-8,11,ASIQINTGELF